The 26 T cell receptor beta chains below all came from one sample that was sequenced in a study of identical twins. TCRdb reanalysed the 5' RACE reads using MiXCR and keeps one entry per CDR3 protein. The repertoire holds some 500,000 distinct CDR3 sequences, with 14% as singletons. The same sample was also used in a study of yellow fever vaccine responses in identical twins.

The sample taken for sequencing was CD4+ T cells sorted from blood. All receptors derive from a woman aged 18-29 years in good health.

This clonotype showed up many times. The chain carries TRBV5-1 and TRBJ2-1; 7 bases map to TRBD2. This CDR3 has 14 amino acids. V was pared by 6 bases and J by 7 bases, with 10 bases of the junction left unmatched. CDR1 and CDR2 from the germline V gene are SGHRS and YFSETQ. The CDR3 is CASTSKFSGNEQFF. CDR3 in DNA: TGCGCCAGCACCTCAAAATTTAGCGGGAATGAGCAGTTCTTC.

CDR3 DNA sequence: TGTGCCAGCAAGCAAATTCACGAATTTTACGAGCAGTACTTC. Translated: CASKQIHEFYEQYF. The V and J genes are TRBV21-1 and TRBJ2-7. TRBV21-1 is classified as a pseudogene. This CDR3 comprises 14 residues.

DNA of the CDR3: TGCAGTGCTAGTTCCGGGACAGTCACCTACGAGCAGTACTTC. Residues: CSASSGTVTYEQYF. This chain joins TRBV20-1 and TRBJ2-7, with 7 positions matching TRBD1. CDR1 DFQATT and CDR2 SNEGSKA come from the germline V gene (reference sequence). V shed 3 bases and J 2 bases; nucleotides not matched to a gene: 7. The CDR3 contains 14 residues.

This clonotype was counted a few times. The CDR3: CSAGDGSYEQYF. As DNA, the CDR3 is TGCAGCGCCGGAGACGGTTCCTACGAGCAGTACTTC. The rearrangement uses TRBV29-1 and TRBJ2-7; D is unclear. The CDR3 consists of 12 residues. Germline V gene lookup returns CDR1 SQVTM and CDR2 ANQGSEA. Trimming took off 7 bases at V and 1 base at J, with 11 bases between the two ends.

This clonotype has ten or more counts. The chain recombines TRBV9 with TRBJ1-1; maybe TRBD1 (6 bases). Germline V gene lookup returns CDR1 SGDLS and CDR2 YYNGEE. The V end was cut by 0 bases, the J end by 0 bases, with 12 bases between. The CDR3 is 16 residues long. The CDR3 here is CASSVGTDGLNTEAFF. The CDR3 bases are TGTGCCAGCAGCGTAGGGACAGACGGCTTGAACACTGAAGCTTTCTTT.

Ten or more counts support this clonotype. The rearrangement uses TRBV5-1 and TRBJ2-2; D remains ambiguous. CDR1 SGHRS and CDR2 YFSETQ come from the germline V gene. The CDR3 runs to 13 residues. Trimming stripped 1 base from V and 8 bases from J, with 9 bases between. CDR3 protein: CASSLRIPGELFF. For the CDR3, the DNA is TGCGCCAGCAGCTTGCGAATTCCGGGGGAGCTGTTTTTT.

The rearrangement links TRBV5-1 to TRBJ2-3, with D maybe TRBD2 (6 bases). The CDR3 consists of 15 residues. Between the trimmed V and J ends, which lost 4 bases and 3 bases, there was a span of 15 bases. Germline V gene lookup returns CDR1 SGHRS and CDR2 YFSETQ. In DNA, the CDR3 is TGCGCCAGCAGCGAGACTAGTCGTGGGACAGATACGCAGTATTTT. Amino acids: CASSETSRGTDTQYF.

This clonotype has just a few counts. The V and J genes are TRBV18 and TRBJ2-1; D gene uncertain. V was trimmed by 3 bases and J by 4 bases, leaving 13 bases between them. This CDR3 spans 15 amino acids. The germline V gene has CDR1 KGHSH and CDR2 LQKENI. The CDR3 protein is CASSPGRAQYNEQFF. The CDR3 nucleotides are TGTGCCAGCTCACCTGGACGGGCCCAATACAATGAGCAGTTCTTC.

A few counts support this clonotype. The CDR3 DNA reads TGTGCCAGCAGTGGCGCACAGCTTAATTCACCCCTCCACTTT. Its protein is CASSGAQLNSPLHF. The rearrangement uses TRBV2 and TRBJ1-6; unclear D gene. The germline CDR1 and CDR2 sequences are SNHLY and FYNNEI. CDR3 size: 14 residues. V shed 4 bases and J shed 6 bases, with 10 bases lying between them.

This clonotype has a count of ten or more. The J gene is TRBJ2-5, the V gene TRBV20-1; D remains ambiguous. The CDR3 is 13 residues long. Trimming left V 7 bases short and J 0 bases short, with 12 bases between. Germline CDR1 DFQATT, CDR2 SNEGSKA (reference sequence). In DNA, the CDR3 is TGCAGTGAGCTCAGCCCGTACCAAGAGACCCAGTACTTC. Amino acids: CSELSPYQETQYF.

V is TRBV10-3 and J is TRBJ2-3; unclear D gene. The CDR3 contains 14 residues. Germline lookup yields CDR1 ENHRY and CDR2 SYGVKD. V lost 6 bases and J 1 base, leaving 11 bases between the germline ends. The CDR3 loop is CAIRPRSGTDTQYF. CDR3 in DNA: TGTGCCATCAGGCCTCGCAGTGGCACAGATACGCAGTATTTT.

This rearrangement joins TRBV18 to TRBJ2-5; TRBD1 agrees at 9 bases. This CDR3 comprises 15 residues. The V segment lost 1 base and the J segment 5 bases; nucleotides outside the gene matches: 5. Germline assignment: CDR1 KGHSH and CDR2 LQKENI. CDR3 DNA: TGTGCCAGCTCACCACGAGGACAGGGGTTGGAGACCCAGTACTTC. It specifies CASSPRGQGLETQYF.

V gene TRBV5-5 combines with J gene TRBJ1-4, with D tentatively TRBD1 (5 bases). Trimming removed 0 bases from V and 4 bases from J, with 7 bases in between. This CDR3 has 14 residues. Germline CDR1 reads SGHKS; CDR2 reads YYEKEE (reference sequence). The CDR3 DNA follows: TGTGCCAGCAGCTTGGGACAGCATAATGAAAAACTGTTTTTT. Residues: CASSLGQHNEKLFF.

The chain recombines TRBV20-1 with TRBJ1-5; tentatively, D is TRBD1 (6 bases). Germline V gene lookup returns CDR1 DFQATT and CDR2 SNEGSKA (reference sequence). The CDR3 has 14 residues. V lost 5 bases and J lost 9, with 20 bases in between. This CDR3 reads CSAYRVGGSGPQHF. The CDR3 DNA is TGCAGTGCTTACAGGGTGGGTGGGAGCGGGCCCCAGCATTTT.

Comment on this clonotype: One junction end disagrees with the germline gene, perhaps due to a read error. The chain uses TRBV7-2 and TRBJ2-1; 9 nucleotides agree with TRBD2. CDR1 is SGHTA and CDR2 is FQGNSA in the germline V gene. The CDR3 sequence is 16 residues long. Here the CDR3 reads CASRLVASGDHNEQFF. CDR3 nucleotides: TGTGCCAGCAGATTAGTGGCTAGCGGGGACCACAATGAGCAGTTCTTC.

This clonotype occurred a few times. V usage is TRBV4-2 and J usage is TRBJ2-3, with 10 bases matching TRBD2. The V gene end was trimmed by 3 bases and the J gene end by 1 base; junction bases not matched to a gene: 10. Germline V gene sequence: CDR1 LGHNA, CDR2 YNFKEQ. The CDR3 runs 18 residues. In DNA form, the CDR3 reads TGTGCCAGCAGCCAGAACCCTAGCGGGGGAGACCGCACAGATACGCAGTATTTT. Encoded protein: CASSQNPSGGDRTDTQYF.

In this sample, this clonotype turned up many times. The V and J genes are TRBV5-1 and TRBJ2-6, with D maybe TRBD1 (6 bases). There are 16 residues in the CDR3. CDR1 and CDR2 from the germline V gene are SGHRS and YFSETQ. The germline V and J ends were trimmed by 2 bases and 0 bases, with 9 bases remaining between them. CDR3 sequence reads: CASSLPQGSGANVLTF. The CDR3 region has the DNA TGCGCCAGCAGCTTACCACAGGGCTCTGGGGCCAACGTCCTGACTTTC.

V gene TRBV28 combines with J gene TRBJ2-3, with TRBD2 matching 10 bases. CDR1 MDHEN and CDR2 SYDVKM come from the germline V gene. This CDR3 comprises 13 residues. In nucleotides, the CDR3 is TGTGCTAAGCGGGAGGGCCTAACAGATACGCAGTATTTT. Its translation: CAKREGLTDTQYF.

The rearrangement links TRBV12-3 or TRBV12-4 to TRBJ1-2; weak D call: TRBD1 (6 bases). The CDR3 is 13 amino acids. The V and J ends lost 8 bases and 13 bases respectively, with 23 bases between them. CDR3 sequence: CASSPGQLWLGTF. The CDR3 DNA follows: TGTGCCAGCTCGCCGGGACAACTATGGCTAGGCACCTTC.

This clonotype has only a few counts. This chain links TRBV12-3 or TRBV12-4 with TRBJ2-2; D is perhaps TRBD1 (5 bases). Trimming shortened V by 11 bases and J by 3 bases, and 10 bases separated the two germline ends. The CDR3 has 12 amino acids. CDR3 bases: TGTGCCGGGGCGAGAGACACCGGGGAGCTGTTTTTT. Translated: CAGARDTGELFF.

This CDR3 is CASSSPGTYGYTF. In nucleotides, the CDR3 is TGCGCCAGCAGCTCACCCGGGACCTATGGCTACACCTTC. This chain links TRBV5-1 with TRBJ1-2; tentatively, D is TRBD1 (5 bases). The V end was cut by 3 bases, the J end by 4 bases, with 10 bases between. The germline V gene encodes CDR1 SGHRS and CDR2 YFSETQ. The length of the CDR3 is 13 residues.

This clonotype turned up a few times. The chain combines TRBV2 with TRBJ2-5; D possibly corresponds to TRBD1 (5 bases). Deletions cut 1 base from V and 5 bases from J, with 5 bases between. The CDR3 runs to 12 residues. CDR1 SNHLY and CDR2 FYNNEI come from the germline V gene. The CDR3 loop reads CASSEEGETQYF. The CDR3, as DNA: TGTGCCAGCAGTGAAGAGGGGGAGACCCAGTACTTC.

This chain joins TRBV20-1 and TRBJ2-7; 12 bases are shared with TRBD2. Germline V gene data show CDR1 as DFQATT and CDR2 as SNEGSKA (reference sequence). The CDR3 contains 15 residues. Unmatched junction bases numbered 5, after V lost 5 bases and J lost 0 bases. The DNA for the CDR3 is TGCAGTGCTGGACTAGCGGGACACAACTCCTACGAGCAGTACTTC. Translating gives CSAGLAGHNSYEQYF.

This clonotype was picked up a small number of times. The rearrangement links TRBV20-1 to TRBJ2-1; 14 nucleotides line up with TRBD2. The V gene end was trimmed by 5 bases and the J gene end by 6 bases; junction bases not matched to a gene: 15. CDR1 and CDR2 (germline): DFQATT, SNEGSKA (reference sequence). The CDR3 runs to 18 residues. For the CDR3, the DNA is TGCAGTGCTTGGAGACTAGCGGGAGGGACCCAAGGGCGCAATGAGCAGTTCTTC. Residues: CSAWRLAGGTQGRNEQFF.

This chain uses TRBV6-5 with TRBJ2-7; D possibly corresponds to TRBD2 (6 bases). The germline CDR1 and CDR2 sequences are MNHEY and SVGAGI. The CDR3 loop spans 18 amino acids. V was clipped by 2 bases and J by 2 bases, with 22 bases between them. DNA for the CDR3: TGTGCCAGCAGTTACGAGAGGGCTTCTCGGGCTAGCGCCTACGAGCAGTACTTC. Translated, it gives CASSYERASRASAYEQYF.

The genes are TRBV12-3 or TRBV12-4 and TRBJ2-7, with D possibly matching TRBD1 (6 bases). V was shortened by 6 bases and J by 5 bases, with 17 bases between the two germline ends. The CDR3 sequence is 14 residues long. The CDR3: CASRTTGASNEQYF. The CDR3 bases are TGTGCCAGCAGGACGACAGGCGCGTCGAACGAGCAGTACTTC.